Listed below are T cell receptor beta chains from one sample, sequenced in a study of shared clonotypes between healthy human individuals. Repertoires were generated with immunoSEQ multiplex PCR, while TCRdb's copy carries only in-frame clones and drops some. The data contain approximately 400,000 clones, about 96% of them singletons. The specimen was memory CD8+ T cells sorted from blood. All receptors derive from a man aged 30 to 45 in good health. CDR3s include the opening cysteine and the closing phenylalanine or tryptophan. A D gene is named only where the DNA matches it firmly. The size entry is marked missing in some rows and otherwise reads once, few, many or a size class.

d_gene: .
v_gene: TRBV5-8
j_gene: TRBJ2-7
abundance: .
CDR3nt: TGTGCCAGCAGCCCCCTTCCCCGCCTAGCCGAGGACGAGCAGTACTTC
CDR3aa: CASSPLPRLAEDEQYF

d_gene: .
v_gene: TRBV4-1
j_gene: TRBJ1-5
abundance: once
CDR3nt: TGCGCCAGCAGCCTCCAGGGAAATCAGCCCCAGCATTTT
CDR3aa: CASSLQGNQPQHF

d_gene: .
v_gene: TRBV5-1
j_gene: TRBJ2-3
abundance: .
CDR3nt: TGCGCCAGCACAGGGTTTCCAGATACGCAGTATTTT
CDR3aa: CASTGFPDTQYF

d_gene: .
v_gene: TRBV15
j_gene: TRBJ2-1
abundance: once
CDR3nt: TGTGCCACCCGTTCCCTCGGGGATCACAATGAGCAGTTCTTC
CDR3aa: CATRSLGDHNEQFF

d_gene: .
v_gene: TRBV2
j_gene: TRBJ2-6
abundance: .
CDR3nt: TGTGCCAGCAGCACCTCGACCGCTGGGGCCAACGTCCTGACTTTC
CDR3aa: CASSTSTAGANVLTF

d_gene: TRBD2
v_gene: TRBV9
j_gene: TRBJ2-7
abundance: .
CDR3nt: TGTGCCAGCAGCGCCCGGACTAGCGGGAGTTCCTACGAGCAGTACTTC
CDR3aa: CASSARTSGSSYEQYF

d_gene: .
v_gene: TRBV5-1
j_gene: TRBJ1-6
abundance: .
CDR3nt: TGCGCCAGCAGCTTCGAAGGTGGAGCTTCACCCCTCCACTTT
CDR3aa: CASSFEGGASPLHF

d_gene: TRBD2
v_gene: TRBV4-1
j_gene: TRBJ2-1
abundance: .
CDR3nt: TGCGCCAGCAGCCAAGATCGAATTGGCGGGAGGTTGGGGAATGAGCAGTTCTTC
CDR3aa: CASSQDRIGGRLGNEQFF

d_gene: TRBD2
v_gene: TRBV4-1
j_gene: TRBJ2-4
abundance: .
CDR3nt: TGCGCCAGCAGCCGCCTCCGGCGTAACCTTCGGGGGGGTAAAAACATTCAGTACTTC
CDR3aa: CASSRLRRNLRGGKNIQYF

d_gene: TRBD1
v_gene: TRBV19
j_gene: TRBJ2-1
abundance: once
CDR3nt: TGTGCCAGTAAAAACAGGGGGCGAAACAATGAGCAGTTCTTC
CDR3aa: CASKNRGRNNEQFF

d_gene: .
v_gene: TRBV9
j_gene: TRBJ1-2
abundance: .
CDR3nt: TGTGCCAGCAGCGTAGACGACAGAGGCTATGGCTACACCTTC
CDR3aa: CASSVDDRGYGYTF

d_gene: TRBD2
v_gene: TRBV11-3
j_gene: TRBJ2-1
abundance: .
CDR3nt: TGTGCCAGCAGCTTAGGGGGACTAGCGGGAGAGTCTGAGCAGTTCTTC
CDR3aa: CASSLGGLAGESEQFF

d_gene: TRBD1
v_gene: TRBV7-7
j_gene: TRBJ2-1
abundance: .
CDR3nt: TGTGCTAGCAGCTTAGGGACAGGGAATGAGCAGTTCTTC
CDR3aa: CASSLGTGNEQFF

d_gene: .
v_gene: TRBV9
j_gene: TRBJ1-2
abundance: .
CDR3nt: TGTACCAGCAGCCACCCCGCCCCCGACCTAAACTATGGCTACACCTTC
CDR3aa: CTSSHPAPDLNYGYTF

d_gene: TRBD1
v_gene: TRBV27
j_gene: TRBJ2-7
abundance: .
CDR3nt: TGTGCCAGCAGTTGGGACAGGGGCTCCTACGAGCAGTACTTC
CDR3aa: CASSWDRGSYEQYF

d_gene: .
v_gene: TRBV7-9
j_gene: TRBJ2-5
abundance: .
CDR3nt: TGTGCCAGCCGTACCAGTGTTCAAGAGACCCAGTACTTC
CDR3aa: CASRTSVQETQYF

d_gene: .
v_gene: TRBV7-2
j_gene: TRBJ2-1
abundance: .
CDR3nt: TGTGCCAGCAGCTTAGTAGTGGGACGAACTGGGAATGAGCAGTTCTTC
CDR3aa: CASSLVVGRTGNEQFF

d_gene: .
v_gene: TRBV6-1
j_gene: TRBJ2-7
abundance: .
CDR3nt: TGTGCCAGCAGTGAAGGATCACTGGGGTCCTACGAGCAGTACTTC
CDR3aa: CASSEGSLGSYEQYF

d_gene: TRBD1
v_gene: TRBV7-6
j_gene: TRBJ1-5
abundance: .
CDR3nt: TGTGCCAGCAGCTTCGTCGACAGGGGGCGCAGACAGCCCCAGCATTTT
CDR3aa: CASSFVDRGRRQPQHF

d_gene: TRBD1
v_gene: TRBV19
j_gene: TRBJ2-2
abundance: .
CDR3nt: TGTGCCAGTAGGACAGGGGCCGCCGGGGAGCTGTTTTTT
CDR3aa: CASRTGAAGELFF

d_gene: .
v_gene: TRBV25-1
j_gene: TRBJ1-2
abundance: .
CDR3nt: TGTGCCAGCAGGGAAAACAGGGCTTACTATGGCTACACCTTC
CDR3aa: CASRENRAYYGYTF

d_gene: TRBD1
v_gene: TRBV25-1
j_gene: TRBJ1-2
abundance: .
CDR3nt: TGTGCCAGCAGTGAGTCCGACAGGGGCCTGACGGGCTACACCTTC
CDR3aa: CASSESDRGLTGYTF

d_gene: .
v_gene: TRBV5-1
j_gene: TRBJ1-2
abundance: few
CDR3nt: TGCGCCAGCAGCTTGGGACAGTACTATGGCTACACCTTC
CDR3aa: CASSLGQYYGYTF

d_gene: .
v_gene: TRBV5-4
j_gene: TRBJ2-5
abundance: .
CDR3nt: TGTGCCAGCAGCTTTGACTATACTAAAGAGACCCAGTACTTC
CDR3aa: CASSFDYTKETQYF

d_gene: TRBD2
v_gene: TRBV28
j_gene: TRBJ2-7
abundance: .
CDR3nt: TGTGCCAGCAGTCCCTTTCTAGCGGGGCCGACCTACGAGCAGTACTTC
CDR3aa: CASSPFLAGPTYEQYF

d_gene: TRBD1
v_gene: TRBV15
j_gene: TRBJ2-2
abundance: .
CDR3nt: TGTGCCACCAGCCTACTCGACAGGGCCGGGGAGCTGTTTTTT
CDR3aa: CATSLLDRAGELFF

d_gene: .
v_gene: TRBV6-5
j_gene: TRBJ2-7
abundance: .
CDR3nt: TGTGCCAGCAGTTACGTTTTCAGGGCCTACGAGCAGTACTTC
CDR3aa: CASSYVFRAYEQYF

d_gene: .
v_gene: TRBV20-1
j_gene: TRBJ2-3
abundance: .
CDR3nt: TGCAGTGCTAGTGATAGAGATACGCAGTATTTT
CDR3aa: CSASDRDTQYF

d_gene: TRBD2
v_gene: TRBV19
j_gene: TRBJ2-7
abundance: .
CDR3nt: TGTGCCAGTAGTATAGTACTAGCGCGAACCTACGAGCAGTACTTC
CDR3aa: CASSIVLARTYEQYF

d_gene: .
v_gene: TRBV5-1
j_gene: TRBJ2-3
abundance: .
CDR3nt: TGCGCCAGCAATTCGTTAGCGGATAGCACAGATACGCAGTATTTT
CDR3aa: CASNSLADSTDTQYF

d_gene: .
v_gene: TRBV5-6
j_gene: TRBJ2-6
abundance: few
CDR3nt: TGTGCCAGCAGCTTGCAATCTGGGGCCAACGTCCTGACTTTC
CDR3aa: CASSLQSGANVLTF

d_gene: TRBD2
v_gene: TRBV11-1
j_gene: TRBJ2-1
abundance: .
CDR3nt: TGTGCCAGCAGCTTAGAGACTAGCAGGTACTTCAATGAGCAGTTCTTC
CDR3aa: CASSLETSRYFNEQFF

d_gene: TRBD2
v_gene: TRBV29-1
j_gene: TRBJ2-3
abundance: .
CDR3nt: TGCAGCGTTGGGGGACTAGCCCATACGCAGTATTTT
CDR3aa: CSVGGLAHTQYF

d_gene: .
v_gene: TRBV28
j_gene: TRBJ2-2
abundance: .
CDR3nt: TGTGCCAGCATATCGGGGATCACCGGGGAGCTGTTTTTT
CDR3aa: CASISGITGELFF

d_gene: .
v_gene: TRBV30
j_gene: TRBJ1-2
abundance: .
CDR3nt: TGTGCCTGGAGTGTACATCTTAACTATGGCTACACCTTC
CDR3aa: CAWSVHLNYGYTF

d_gene: .
v_gene: TRBV23-1
j_gene: TRBJ2-7
abundance: .
CDR3nt: TGCGCCAGCATAGGGCGCTACGAGCAGTACTTC
CDR3aa: CASIGRYEQYF

d_gene: .
v_gene: TRBV14
j_gene: TRBJ2-1
abundance: .
CDR3nt: TGTGCCAGCAGCCAAGGGCGTCAACCTAGTCAGTTCTTC
CDR3aa: CASSQGRQPSQFF

d_gene: .
v_gene: TRBV19
j_gene: TRBJ2-3
abundance: .
CDR3nt: TGTGCCAGTAGAGACCGGGCCCCCACAGATACGCAGTATTTT
CDR3aa: CASRDRAPTDTQYF

d_gene: .
v_gene: TRBV27
j_gene: TRBJ2-1
abundance: .
CDR3nt: TGTGCCAGCAGTCCCTACTCCGGGACACTCTACAATGAGCAGTTCTTC
CDR3aa: CASSPYSGTLYNEQFF

d_gene: .
v_gene: TRBV28
j_gene: TRBJ2-3
abundance: .
CDR3nt: TGTGCCAGCAGTTTAAGCACAGATACGCAGTATTTT
CDR3aa: CASSLSTDTQYF

d_gene: .
v_gene: TRBV5-1
j_gene: TRBJ1-1
abundance: .
CDR3nt: TGCGCCAGCAGACAGACGAACACTGAAGCTTTCTTT
CDR3aa: CASRQTNTEAFF

d_gene: TRBD2
v_gene: TRBV2
j_gene: TRBJ2-7
abundance: .
CDR3nt: TGTGCCAGCACCGAGGGTGCGGGAGCGCTCGAGCAGTACTTC
CDR3aa: CASTEGAGALEQYF

d_gene: .
v_gene: TRBV27
j_gene: TRBJ2-3
abundance: .
CDR3nt: TGTGCCAGCAGTCGGAGGGAGGCAGATACGCAGTATTTT
CDR3aa: CASSRREADTQYF

d_gene: TRBD1
v_gene: TRBV28
j_gene: TRBJ2-7
abundance: .
CDR3nt: TGTGCCAGCAGCCCCGCCGGGACAGGGGTACGCGAGCAGTACTTC
CDR3aa: CASSPAGTGVREQYF

d_gene: .
v_gene: TRBV7-9
j_gene: TRBJ2-1
abundance: .
CDR3nt: TGTGCCAGCAGCTTTTCCGGGAATGAGCAGTTCTTC
CDR3aa: CASSFSGNEQFF

d_gene: .
v_gene: TRBV27
j_gene: TRBJ2-2
abundance: once
CDR3nt: TGTGCCAGCAGTTTGGCGAGGACCGGGGAGCTGTTTTTT
CDR3aa: CASSLARTGELFF

d_gene: TRBD2
v_gene: TRBV7-2
j_gene: TRBJ2-5
abundance: .
CDR3nt: TGTGCCAGCAGCTTAGACCGGGGCCCGCGGACTAGCGAGGAGACCCAGTACTTC
CDR3aa: CASSLDRGPRTSEETQYF

d_gene: .
v_gene: TRBV27
j_gene: TRBJ1-1
abundance: .
CDR3nt: TGTGCCAGCAGTGTACAGGAGAACACTGAAGCTTTCTTT
CDR3aa: CASSVQENTEAFF

d_gene: .
v_gene: TRBV28
j_gene: TRBJ2-1
abundance: once
CDR3nt: TGTGCCAGCGGACTTTTGCGCAATGAGCAGTTCTTC
CDR3aa: CASGLLRNEQFF

d_gene: TRBD2
v_gene: TRBV28
j_gene: TRBJ2-3
abundance: .
CDR3nt: TGTGCGACCAAACGGGGAGGGCCGTCGAATACGCAGTATTTT
CDR3aa: CATKRGGPSNTQYF

d_gene: TRBD2
v_gene: TRBV7-6
j_gene: TRBJ2-7
abundance: .
CDR3nt: TGTGCCAGCAGCTTAGTAGCGGGGCACTACGAGCAGTACTTC
CDR3aa: CASSLVAGHYEQYF

d_gene: .
v_gene: TRBV14
j_gene: TRBJ2-1
abundance: .
CDR3nt: TGTGCCAGCAGCCAAGTCGGGCTTTCCTACAATGAGCAGTTCTTC
CDR3aa: CASSQVGLSYNEQFF

d_gene: .
v_gene: TRBV14
j_gene: TRBJ2-5
abundance: .
CDR3nt: TGTGCCAGCAGCGAGGGATCGTTAGGGACCCAGTACTTC
CDR3aa: CASSEGSLGTQYF